This T cell receptor beta chain was identified during a study of shared clonotypes between healthy human individuals. Study-wide results and caveats: Measured sharing among donors was expected to vary with sequencing depth.

Per germline, CDR1 MNHEY and CDR2 SMNVEV (reference sequence). The CDR3 runs to 15 residues. V lost 5 bases and J lost 1, with 14 bases in between. Using immunoSEQ multiplex PCR, the repertoire was profiled, and TCRdb retains in-frame clones only, with some absent. The repertoire consists of about 680,000 clones, with around 73% occurring once and the leading ten covering 1.5% to 2%. The count of this clone is one. Its cognate antigen is unknown. The clonotype originates from a woman aged 30 to 39 in good health. The rearrangement links TRBV27 to TRBJ1-1, with TRBD1 as a possible D gene (5 bases). The sequenced sample consisted of memory CD4+ T cells sorted from blood. The subset here: CD45RA-negative fraction. The CDR3 bases are TGTGCCAGCAGTCCCGGGGGTGGAAGGAACACTGAAGCTTTCTTT. Amino acids: CASSPGGGRNTEAFF.